This entry lists 26 T cell receptor beta chains sequenced from one sample in a study of T cell responses to AZD1222 COVID-19 vaccine. The repertoire was sequenced with immunoSEQ multiplex PCR; TCRdb's copy has only in-frame clones and lacks some. There are about 100,000 clones in the sample; about 87% occur only once, and around 2% lies in the top ten. The sequenced sample was peripheral blood, obtained on day 0 of AZD1222 vaccination. The receptor source for this set is an adult in good health.

Comments on this clone: One end of the junction is discordant with germline, which a read error may explain. Different DNA sequences within this sample yield the same CDR3. The rearrangement joins TRBV18 to TRBJ2-7; D remains unclear. Germline assignment: CDR1 KGHSH and CDR2 LQKENI. This CDR3 has 15 residues. The DNA of the CDR3 is TGTGCTAGCTCACCACTCCCGGGTAGGTACTACGAGCAGTACTTC. Its translation is CASSPLPGRYYEQYF.

CDR3 nucleotides: TGTGCCAGCAGCCTCAACACTCCCGGACAGCGCGAGCAGTACTTC. Residues: CASSLNTPGQREQYF. V and J are TRBV7-3 and TRBJ2-7, with D possibly being TRBD1 (6 bases). There are 15 residues in the CDR3. Trimming cost V 5 bases and J 6 bases, with 20 bases left between them. The germline V gene has CDR1 SGHTA and CDR2 FQGTGA.

The V call is TRBV7-2, the J call TRBJ2-5, with a possible D match to TRBD1 (5 bases). V was clipped by 5 bases and J by 1 base, with 14 bases between them. From germline, CDR1 is SGHTA and CDR2 FQGNSA. CDR3 length: 15 amino acids. The chain's CDR3 is CASSRFSGAQETQYF. Here the CDR3 DNA reads TGTGCCAGCAGCCGGTTCTCTGGGGCCCAAGAGACCCAGTACTTC.

The chain recombines TRBV5-1 with TRBJ2-2; D is ambiguous. This CDR3 has 17 amino acids. Between the trimmed V and J ends, which lost 5 bases and 5 bases, there was a span of 22 bases. The germline CDR1 and CDR2 sequences are SGHRS and YFSETQ. The chain's CDR3 is CASSYDTEARRTGELFF. Here the CDR3 DNA reads TGCGCCAGCAGTTATGATACAGAAGCCCGAAGGACCGGGGAGCTGTTTTTT.

This clone was seen a handful of times. V and J are TRBV7-9 and TRBJ2-3; 15 bases are a match to TRBD2. This CDR3 contains 18 residues. Per germline, CDR1 SEHNR and CDR2 FQNEAQ (reference sequence). The trim removed 2 bases at V and 5 bases at J, leaving 8 bases unmatched. The CDR3 loop is CASSLHRGLAGGRDTQYF. The DNA for the CDR3 is TGTGCCAGCAGCTTACATCGCGGACTAGCGGGAGGGCGAGATACGCAGTATTTT.

The rearrangement uses TRBV9 and TRBJ1-3; D ambiguous. CDR1 SGDLS and CDR2 YYNGEE come from the germline V gene. Trimming removed 3 bases at V and 0 bases at J, with 13 bases between. The CDR3 totals 16 residues. This CDR3 is CASSAISALSGNTIYF. CDR3 nucleotide sequence: TGTGCCAGCAGCGCAATTAGTGCGCTCTCTGGAAACACCATATATTTT.

This chain connects TRBV28 to TRBJ2-7, with D hard to call. Germline CDR1 and CDR2: MDHEN and SYDVKM. This CDR3 region has 13 residues. Between the trimmed V and J ends, which lost 2 bases and 3 bases, there was a span of 8 bases. The CDR3 nucleotides are TGTGCCAGCAGTTTAGGCCTGATCTACGAGCAGTACTTC. It is translated as CASSLGLIYEQYF.

This clone was counted a single time. The chain couples TRBV5-8 to TRBJ1-2; 7 positions match TRBD1. The CDR3 contains 13 residues. V was pared by 4 bases and J by 4 bases, with 4 bases of the junction left unmatched. In germline, CDR1 is SGHTS, CDR2 YDEGEE. The CDR3 DNA is TGTGCCAGCAGCCAGGGGGTATCCTATGGCTACACCTTC. Its translation: CASSQGVSYGYTF.

The chain recombines TRBV24-1 with TRBJ2-2; 10 bases fit TRBD2. Germline values: CDR1 KGHDR, CDR2 SFDVKD. V trimming: 6 bases; J trimming: 6 bases; junction bases outside the gene matches: 9. CDR3 size: 16 residues. The CDR3 spells CATSPSGRGGAGELFF. For the CDR3, the DNA is TGTGCCACCAGTCCTAGCGGGAGAGGTGGGGCCGGGGAGCTGTTTTTT.

This clone appeared a few times. V usage is TRBV29-1 and J usage is TRBJ1-3; TRBD1 agrees at 11 bases. This CDR3 contains 15 residues. V was clipped by 6 bases and J by 8 bases; unmatched bases: 12. The germline V gene encodes CDR1 SQVTM and CDR2 ANQGSEA. The CDR3 coding sequence is TGCAGCGTCGAGACACGGACAGGGGGCCTAGACACCATATATTTT. It specifies CSVETRTGGLDTIYF. The whole variable domain, remainder taken from reference TRBV29-1 and TRBJ1-3, is SAVISQKPSRDICQRGTSLTIQCQVDSQVTMMFWYRQQPGQSLTLIATANQGSEATYESGFVIDKFPISRPNLTFSTLTVSNMSPEDSSIYLCSVETRTGGLDTIYFGEGSWLTVV.

CDR3 region: CASSTSGTGGRFYGYTF. CDR3 nucleotide sequence: TGTGCCAGCAGTACATCCGGGACAGGGGGCAGGTTTTATGGCTACACCTTC. The J gene is TRBJ1-2, the V gene TRBV11-2; 12 positions agree with TRBD1. The CDR3 is 17 residues long. V shed 6 bases and J 5 bases; nucleotides not matched to a gene: 13. CDR1 is SGHAT and CDR2 is FQNNGV in the germline V gene.

V is TRBV18 and J is TRBJ2-1; the match to TRBD2 covers 9 bases. There are 15 residues in the CDR3. Per the germline V gene, CDR1 is KGHSH and CDR2 is LQKENI. V gave up 8 bases and J gave up 0 bases; unmatched junction bases: 5. The CDR3 DNA follows: TGTGCCAGCCGTAATAGCGGGAGCTCCTACAATGAGCAGTTCTTC. As protein: CASRNSGSSYNEQFF.

This clone appeared once. The gene calls are TRBV5-8 and TRBJ1-2; 11 bases align to TRBD1. The length of the CDR3 is 15 residues. Germline assignment: CDR1 SGHTS and CDR2 YDEGEE. The J segment lost 1 base and the V segment lost 3 bases, leaving 2 bases of the junction unmatched. The CDR3 coding sequence is TGTGCCAGCAGCTGGGGGACAGGGGGTAACTATGGCTACACCTTC. Protein product: CASSWGTGGNYGYTF. Variable domain in full (rest from reference TRBV5-8 and TRBJ1-2): EAGVTQSPTHLIKTRGQQATLRCSPISGHTSVYWYQQALGLGLQFLLWYDEGEERNRGNFPPRFSGRQFPNYSSELNVNALELEDSALYLCASSWGTGGNYGYTFGSGTRLTVV.

This rearrangement joins TRBV28 to TRBJ1-1, with D possibly matching TRBD1 (5 bases). Germline CDR1 reads MDHEN; CDR2 reads SYDVKM. The V gene lost 5 bases and the J gene lost 3 bases, with 19 bases spanning the gap. CDR3 length equals 16 residues. CDR3 DNA sequence: TGTGCCAGCAGTCCAAGGGGACCCTTCTTGGACACTGAAGCTTTCTTT. It is translated as CASSPRGPFLDTEAFF.

The chain employs TRBV19 and TRBJ1-5, with a weak D call TRBD1 (5 bases). Deletions cut 6 bases from V and 4 bases from J, with 16 bases between. CDR1 and CDR2 (germline): LNHDA, SQIVND (reference sequence). The CDR3 is 15 residues long. CDR3 nucleotide sequence: TGTGCCAGTAGCCCGACGGGGGTTGGAAATCAGCCCCAGCATTTT. This sequence encodes CASSPTGVGNQPQHF.

The chain combines TRBV12-3 or TRBV12-4 with TRBJ1-1; no firm D call. V lost 1 base and J lost 1, with 4 bases in between. This CDR3 has 13 residues. CDR3 amino acids: CASSLGPNTEAFF. CDR3 nucleotides: TGTGCCAGCAGTTTAGGTCCGAACACTGAAGCTTTCTTT.

A remark on this clone: Other DNA sequences of this sample code for an identical CDR3. CDR3 residues: CASSFGQGTDTQYF. CDR3 nucleotides: TGCGCCAGCAGCTTCGGACAGGGGACAGATACGCAGTATTTT. The gene calls are TRBV5-1 and TRBJ2-3, with 9 nucleotides matching TRBD1. J was trimmed by 3 bases and V by 2 bases; bases with no gene match: 1. The germline V gene has CDR1 SGHRS and CDR2 YFSETQ. CDR3 length: 14 amino acids.

Only a few counts were recorded for this clone. The chain is built from TRBV11-3 and TRBJ2-4, with TRBD1 matching 9 bases. The CDR3 loop spans 16 amino acids. Trimming took 6 bases from V and 1 from J; bases not matched to a gene: 7. From germline, CDR1 is SGHNT and CDR2 YENEEA. DNA of the CDR3: TGTGCCAGCAGGGCAACAGGGGGCAGTGCCAAAAACATTCAGTACTTC. Translated, it gives CASRATGGSAKNIQYF.

This clone was recorded only once. This chain connects TRBV27 to TRBJ1-4; no reliable D call. The CDR3 contains 14 residues. Germline V gene sequence: CDR1 MNHEY, CDR2 SMNVEV (reference sequence). Trimming took 3 bases from V and 4 from J, leaving 9 bases between them. CDR3 sequence reads: CASSLEGINEKLFF. As DNA, the CDR3 is TGTGCCAGCAGTTTGGAAGGGATTAATGAAAAACTGTTTTTT. Complete variable domain (other parts from reference TRBV27 and TRBJ1-4): EAQVTQNPRYLITVTGKKLTVTCSQNMNHEYMSWYRQDPGLGLRQIYYSMNVEVTDKGDVPEGYKVSRKEKRNFPLILESPSPNQTSLYFCASSLEGINEKLFFGSGTQLSVL.

The chain combines TRBV5-1 with TRBJ2-7, with 8 bases lining up with TRBD1. The CDR3 length is 16 residues. CDR1 and CDR2 from the germline V gene are SGHRS and YFSETQ. Germline trimming cut 2 bases from V and 6 bases from J; bases unmatched to any gene: 13. This chain's CDR3 is CASSLLPGGALVEQYF. The DNA for the CDR3 is TGCGCCAGCAGCTTATTACCAGGGGGCGCCTTGGTCGAGCAGTACTTC.

The chain recombines TRBV19 with TRBJ2-7; TRBD1 agrees at 8 bases. The CDR3 extends over 14 amino acids. Germline values: CDR1 LNHDA, CDR2 SQIVND (reference sequence). J was trimmed by 1 base and V by 7 bases; bases with no gene match: 6. In DNA form, the CDR3 reads TGTGCCAGTACCCGGGACAGGCGATCCTACGAGCAGTACTTC. Residues: CASTRDRRSYEQYF.

The rearrangement links TRBV5-1 to TRBJ2-1, with D perhaps being TRBD1 or TRBD2 (5 bases each). V was trimmed by 0 bases and J by 2 bases, leaving 6 bases between them. Germline CDR1 SGHRS, CDR2 YFSETQ. This CDR3 spans 14 amino acids. The CDR3 coding sequence is TGCGCCAGCAGCTTGGGGGGACCCTACAATGAGCAGTTCTTC. Translation gives CASSLGGPYNEQFF.

The V gene is TRBV28, the J gene TRBJ2-7; tentative D call: TRBD1 (5 bases). The CDR3 is 13 amino acids. Deletions cut 4 bases from V and 6 bases from J, with 13 bases between. CDR1 and CDR2 (germline): MDHEN, SYDVKM. The CDR3 loop reads CASSSGQGPEQYF. The CDR3, as DNA: TGTGCCAGCAGTTCTGGGCAGGGCCCCGAGCAGTACTTC.

This chain uses TRBV6-5 with TRBJ2-6; D is ambiguous. V lost 9 bases and J lost 4, with 10 bases in between. CDR1 and CDR2 from the germline V gene are MNHEY and SVGAGI. CDR3 length: 13 residues. The CDR3: CARGGEGANVLTF. For the CDR3, the DNA is TGTGCCAGGGGTGGTGAGGGGGCCAACGTCCTGACTTTC.

The rearrangement links TRBV4-3 to TRBJ2-3; TRBD2 agrees at 11 bases. This CDR3 has 19 amino acids. Trimming at V came to 9 bases and at J to 0 bases, leaving 17 bases not matched to a gene. Germline lookup yields CDR1 LGHNA and CDR2 YSLEER. As DNA, the CDR3 is TGCGCCAGAAGCGGGACTAGCGGACCAACCCTTTCTAGCACAGATACGCAGTATTTT. Protein sequence: CARSGTSGPTLSSTDTQYF.

With respect to this clone: The sample holds other DNA sequences that translate to the same CDR3. The CDR3 spells CASSERAGNQPQHF. The CDR3, as DNA: TGTGCCAGCAGTGAAAGGGCGGGAAATCAGCCCCAGCATTTT. The chain couples TRBV2 to TRBJ1-5; D unresolved. V was cut by 2 bases and J by 4 bases, with 9 bases left in between. The CDR3 length is 14 residues. Germline-derived CDR1 and CDR2 are SNHLY and FYNNEI.